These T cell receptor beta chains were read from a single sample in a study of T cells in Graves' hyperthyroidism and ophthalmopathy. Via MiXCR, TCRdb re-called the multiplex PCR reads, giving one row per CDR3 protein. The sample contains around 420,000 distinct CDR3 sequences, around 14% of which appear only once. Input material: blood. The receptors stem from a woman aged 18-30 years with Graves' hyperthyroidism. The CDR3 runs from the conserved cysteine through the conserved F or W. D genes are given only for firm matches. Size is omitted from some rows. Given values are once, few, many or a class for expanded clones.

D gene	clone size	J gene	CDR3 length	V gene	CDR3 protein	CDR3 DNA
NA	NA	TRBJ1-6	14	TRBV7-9	CASSRGTGNSPLHF	TGTGCCAGCAGCCGCGGGACGGGTAATTCACCCCTCCACTTT
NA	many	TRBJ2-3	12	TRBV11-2	CASSAFPTEQYF	TGTGCCAGCAGCGCCTTCCCCACTGAGCAGTATTTT
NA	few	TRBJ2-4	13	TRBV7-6	CASSIGQQNIQYF	TGTGCCAGCAGCATCGGACAGCAAAACATTCAGTACTTC
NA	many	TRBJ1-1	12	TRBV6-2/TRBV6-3	CASSYSFTEAFF	TGTGCCAGCAGTTACTCTTTCACTGAAGCTTTCTTT
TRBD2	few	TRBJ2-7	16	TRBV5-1	CASTPGGLAGGGEQYF	TGCGCCAGCACCCCCGGGGGCTTAGCGGGAGGGGGCGAGCAGTACTTC
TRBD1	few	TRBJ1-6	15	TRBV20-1	CSASKDRGYNSPLHF	TGCAGTGCTAGCAAGGACAGGGGATATAATTCACCCCTCCACTTT
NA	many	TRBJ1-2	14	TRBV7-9	CASSSPTGSDGYTF	TGTGCCAGCAGCTCGCCAACAGGGAGTGATGGCTACACCTTC
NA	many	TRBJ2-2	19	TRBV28	CASSLGSTWGGENTGELFF	TGTGCCAGCAGTTTAGGGTCCACCTGGGGGGGCGAGAACACCGGGGAGCTGTTTTTT
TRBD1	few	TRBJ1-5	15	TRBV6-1	CASRTGRVGNQPQHF	TGTGCCAGCCGGACAGGAAGGGTGGGCAATCAGCCCCAGCATTTT
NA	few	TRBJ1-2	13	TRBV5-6	CASSVSTFYGYTF	TGTGCCAGCAGCGTATCGACGTTCTATGGCTACACCTTC
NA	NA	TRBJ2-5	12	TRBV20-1	CSARVFREAQYF	TGCAGTGCTAGAGTCTTCAGGGAGGCCCAGTACTTC
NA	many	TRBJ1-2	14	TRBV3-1	CASSQGGIHYGYTF	TGTGCCAGCAGCCAAGGTGGGATTCACTATGGCTACACCTTC
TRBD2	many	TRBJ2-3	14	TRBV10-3	CAISESAGAGTQYF	TGTGCCATCAGTGAGTCAGCGGGAGCGGGGACGCAGTATTTT
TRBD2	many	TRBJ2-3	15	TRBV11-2	CASSLEAGGTDTQYF	TGTGCCAGCAGCTTAGAAGCGGGGGGTACAGATACGCAGTATTTT
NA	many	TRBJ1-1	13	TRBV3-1	CASSTRGETEAFF	TGTGCCAGCAGCACCAGGGGAGAGACTGAAGCTTTCTTT
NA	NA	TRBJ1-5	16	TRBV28	CASSFRQQPSNQPQHF	TGTGCCAGCAGTTTTAGGCAGCAACCAAGCAATCAGCCCCAGCATTTT
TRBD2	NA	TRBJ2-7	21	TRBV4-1	CASSQPTSGGAKIPFRYEQYF	TGCGCCAGCAGCCAACCAACTAGCGGGGGGGCCAAAATCCCCTTCAGATACGAGCAGTACTTC
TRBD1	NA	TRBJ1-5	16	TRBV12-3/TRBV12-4	CASSQAGDRGLQPQHF	TGTGCCAGCAGCCAAGCGGGGGACAGGGGGCTTCAGCCCCAGCATTTT
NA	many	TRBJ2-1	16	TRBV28	CASIGWGASSYNEQFF	TGTGCCAGCATTGGGTGGGGGGCGAGCTCCTACAATGAGCAGTTCTTC